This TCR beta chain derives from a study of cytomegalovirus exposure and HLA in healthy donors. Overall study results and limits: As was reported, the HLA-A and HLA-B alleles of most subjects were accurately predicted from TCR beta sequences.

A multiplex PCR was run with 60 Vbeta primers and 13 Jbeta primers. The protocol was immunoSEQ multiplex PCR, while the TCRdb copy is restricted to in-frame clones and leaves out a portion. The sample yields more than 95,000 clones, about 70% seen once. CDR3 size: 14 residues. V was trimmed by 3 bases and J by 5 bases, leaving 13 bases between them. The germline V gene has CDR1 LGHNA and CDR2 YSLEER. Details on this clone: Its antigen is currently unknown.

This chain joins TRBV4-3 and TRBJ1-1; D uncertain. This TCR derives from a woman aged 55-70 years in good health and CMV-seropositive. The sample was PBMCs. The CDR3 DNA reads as TGCGCCAGCAGCCAGGTGGTAGACGGGACTGAAGCTTTCTTT. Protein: CASSQVVDGTEAFF.